The clone carrying this T cell receptor beta chain was detected a few times. The antigen remains unidentified. TCRdb re-called the 5' RACE reads with MiXCR, one entry per CDR3 protein. The sample consists of 1.5 million to 2 million distinct CDR3 sequences, 32% of them appearing once. The sample is drawn from a study of identical twins. General study results and limits: Beta out-of-frame twin sharing showed a weaker excess.

CDR1 and CDR2 (germline): MNHEY, SVGAGI. V lost 6 bases and J 0 bases, leaving 9 bases between the germline ends. The CDR3 spans 14 residues. The sample consisted of cord blood. The chain is built from TRBV6-5 and TRBJ1-5; no reliable D call. The sequence was obtained from a newborn girl in good health. CDR3 in amino acids: CASRRRYSNQPQHF. The CDR3 DNA is TGTGCCAGCAGGCGACGGTATAGCAATCAGCCCCAGCATTTT.